This TCR beta chain was documented in a study of naive and memory T cell subsets. Study-level results: Clonotypes are single alpha or beta chains, not paired receptors.

Both TRBC1 and TRBC2 were covered by a beta constant-region primer of two equimolar oligonucleotides. MiXCR was run by TCRdb on the UMI-ligation and nested PCR reads, yielding one entry per CDR3 protein. In the table there are 70,000 to 95,000 distinct CDR3 sequences, 7% to 7.5% of which are singletons. Cells stained for CD3, CD4, CD8, CD45RA, CD27 and viability were sorted into four CD45RA/CD27 subsets. The V end lost 0 bases, the J end lost 2 bases, and 14 bases lay between the germline ends. The germline V gene encodes CDR1 DFQATT and CDR2 SNEGSKA (reference sequence). This CDR3 region has 16 residues. Concerning this clonotype itself: The antigen is undetermined.

The TCR originated in a human donor in good health. Sequenced input: central memory CD4+ T cells from blood. The chain employs TRBV20-1 and TRBJ2-1, with D tentatively TRBD1 or TRBD2 (5 bases each). CDR3 amino acids: CSARDRTGPTYNEQFF. As DNA, the CDR3 is TGCAGTGCTAGAGATCGGACGGGGCCTACCTACAATGAGCAGTTCTTC.